This paragraph reports one T cell receptor beta chain. Its antigen remains unidentified. Treatment reported: about 20 received Ad26.COV2.S at low or high dose, single or two shots; about 5 received placebo; per-sample allocation not given. Sampling was done on day 63 after the first vaccine or placebo injection. Germline lookup yields CDR1 LNHDA and CDR2 SQIVND (reference sequence). The junction had 4 bases not matched to a gene; V was cut back by 4 bases and J by 4 bases. CDR3 length equals 15 residues. Clones were read by immunoSEQ multiplex PCR, and TCRdb kept only the in-frame ones, dropping some. The top ten clones hold around a tenth of a sample with more than 300,000 clones, 75% to 90% of them seen once. The record originates from a study of Ad26.COV2.S vaccination and SARS-CoV-2 variants. Study-level results: In vaccinated individuals, spike-specific CD8+ and CD4+ T cell responses reportedly displayed substantial breadth. Spike-specific TCR breadth was greater in vaccine than placebo recipients.

The sequencing used peripheral blood, collected in a trial of Ad26.COV2.S vaccine versus placebo. V and J are TRBV19 and TRBJ2-2; 9 bases align to TRBD2. The receptor's source is a person aged 18-65 years who received the Ad26.COV2.S COVID-19 vaccine or a placebo. Written as DNA, the CDR3 is TGTGCCAGTAGTACACTAGCGGGCCTCACCGGGGAGCTGTTTTTT. It codes for CASSTLAGLTGELFF. Full variable domain (remainder filled in from reference TRBV19 and TRBJ2-2): DGGITQSPKYLFRKEGQNVTLSCEQNLNHDAMYWYRQDPGQGLRLIYYSQIVNDFQKGDIAEGYSVSREKKESFPLTVTSAQKNPTAFYLCASSTLAGLTGELFFGEGSRLTVL.